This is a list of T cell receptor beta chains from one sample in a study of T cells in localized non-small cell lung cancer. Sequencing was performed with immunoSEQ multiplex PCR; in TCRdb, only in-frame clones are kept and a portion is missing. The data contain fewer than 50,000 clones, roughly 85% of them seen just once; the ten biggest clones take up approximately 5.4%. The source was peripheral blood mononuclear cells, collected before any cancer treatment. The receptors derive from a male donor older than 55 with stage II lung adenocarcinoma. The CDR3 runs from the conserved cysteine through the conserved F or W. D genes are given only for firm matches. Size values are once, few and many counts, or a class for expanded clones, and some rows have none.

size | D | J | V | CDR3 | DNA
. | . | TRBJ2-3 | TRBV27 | CASSLMGRGPDTQYF | TGTGCCAGCAGTTTAATGGGTCGGGGTCCAGATACGCAGTATTTT
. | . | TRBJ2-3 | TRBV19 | CASSIDGLSTDTQYF | TGTGCCAGTAGTATAGATGGGCTAAGCACAGATACGCAGTATTTT
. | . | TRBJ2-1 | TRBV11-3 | CASSLEMGNEQFF | TGTGCCAGCAGCTTAGAGATGGGAAATGAGCAGTTCTTC
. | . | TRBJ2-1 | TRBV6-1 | CASSGAGSTYNEQFF | TGTGCCAGCAGTGGGGCAGGTTCTACCTACAATGAGCAGTTCTTC
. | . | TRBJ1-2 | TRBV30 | CAWSRQTGGYTF | TGTGCCTGGAGTCGCCAAACAGGTGGCTACACCTTC
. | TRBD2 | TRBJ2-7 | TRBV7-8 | CASSLGRAGGRRAYEQYF | TGTGCCAGCAGCTTAGGTCGAGCCGGGGGGAGAAGGGCCTACGAGCAGTACTTC
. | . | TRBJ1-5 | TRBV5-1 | CASSLGQKGDPQHF | TGCGCCAGCAGCTTGGGGCAAAAGGGGGATCCCCAGCATTTT
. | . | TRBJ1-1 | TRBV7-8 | CASSLIVGKSEAFF | TGTGCCAGCAGCTTAATTGTAGGGAAGTCTGAAGCTTTCTTT
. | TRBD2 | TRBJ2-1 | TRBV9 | CASSVDGTRDEQFF | TGTGCCAGCAGCGTAGACGGGACTAGAGATGAGCAGTTCTTC
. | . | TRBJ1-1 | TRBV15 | CATSPGGTEAFF | TGTGCCACCAGTCCGGGGGGTACTGAAGCTTTCTTT
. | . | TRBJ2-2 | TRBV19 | CASRGHRSGTGELFF | TGTGCCAGTAGGGGACACCGCTCGGGCACCGGGGAGCTGTTTTTT
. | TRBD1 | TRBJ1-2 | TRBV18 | CASSEDRDYGYTF | TGTGCCAGCTCTGAGGACAGGGACTATGGCTACACCTTC
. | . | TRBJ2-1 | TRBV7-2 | CASSESYYRDSEQFF | TGTGCCAGCAGCGAATCGTACTACAGGGACTCTGAGCAGTTCTTC
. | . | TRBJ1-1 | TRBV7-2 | CASSSVMNTEAFF | TGTGCCAGCAGCTCTGTCATGAACACTGAAGCTTTCTTT
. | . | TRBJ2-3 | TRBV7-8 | CASSLTGRGDTQYF | TGTGCCAGCAGCCTTACAGGGAGGGGAGATACGCAGTATTTT
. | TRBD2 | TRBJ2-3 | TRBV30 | CAWSPGGRHTQYF | TGTGCCTGGAGTCCGGGAGGGCGGCATACGCAGTATTTT
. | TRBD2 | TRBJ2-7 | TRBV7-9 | CASSLGGSGIYEQYF | TGTGCCAGCAGCTTAGGTGGTAGCGGGATCTACGAGCAGTACTTC
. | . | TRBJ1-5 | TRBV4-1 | CASSQEGGYNQPQHF | TGCGCCAGCAGCCAAGAAGGCGGATACAATCAGCCCCAGCATTTT
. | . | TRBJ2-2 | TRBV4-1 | CASSQNPRVTAGELFF | TGCGCCAGCAGCCAAAACCCCAGGGTGACCGCCGGGGAGCTGTTTTTT
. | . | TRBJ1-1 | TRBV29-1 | CSVGSGRILNTEAFF | TGCAGCGTTGGTTCAGGAAGAATTTTGAACACTGAAGCTTTCTTT
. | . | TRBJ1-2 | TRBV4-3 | CASSQDGAGGYTF | TGCGCCAGCAGCCAAGATGGGGCAGGTGGCTACACCTTC
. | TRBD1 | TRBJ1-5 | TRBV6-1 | CASLGQPNQPQHF | TGTGCCAGCTTGGGACAGCCCAATCAGCCCCAGCATTTT
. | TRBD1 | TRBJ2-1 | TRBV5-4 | CASRLGQADGEQFF | TGTGCCAGCAGATTGGGACAGGCTGACGGTGAGCAGTTCTTC
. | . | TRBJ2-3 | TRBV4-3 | CASSQERADTQYF | TGCGCCAGCAGCCAAGAAAGGGCAGATACGCAGTATTTT
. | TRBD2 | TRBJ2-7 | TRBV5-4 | CASSLGSSGGSYEQYF | TGTGCCAGCAGCTTGGGTTCTAGCGGGGGCTCCTACGAGCAGTACTTC
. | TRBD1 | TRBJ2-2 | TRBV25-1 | CASSDSGQVSPGELFF | TGTGCCAGCAGTGATTCGGGACAGGTTAGCCCCGGGGAGCTGTTTTTT
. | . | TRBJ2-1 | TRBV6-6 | CASRGTQRGNEQFF | TGTGCCAGCCGGGGGACCCAACGCGGAAATGAGCAGTTCTTC
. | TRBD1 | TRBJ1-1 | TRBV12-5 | CASGLVPIRGILVNTEAFF | TGTGCTAGTGGTTTGGTACCGATCAGGGGGATCCTGGTGAACACTGAAGCTTTCTTT
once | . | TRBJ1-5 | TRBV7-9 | CASSRDGLNQPQHF | TGTGCCAGCAGCAGGGACGGACTAAATCAGCCCCAGCATTTT
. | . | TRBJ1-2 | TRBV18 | CASSPDGQNSYTF | TGTGCCAGCTCACCGGATGGACAGAATAGCTACACCTTC
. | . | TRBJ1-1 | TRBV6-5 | CASSYIRGTEAFF | TGTGCCAGCAGTTACATCCGGGGCACTGAAGCTTTCTTT